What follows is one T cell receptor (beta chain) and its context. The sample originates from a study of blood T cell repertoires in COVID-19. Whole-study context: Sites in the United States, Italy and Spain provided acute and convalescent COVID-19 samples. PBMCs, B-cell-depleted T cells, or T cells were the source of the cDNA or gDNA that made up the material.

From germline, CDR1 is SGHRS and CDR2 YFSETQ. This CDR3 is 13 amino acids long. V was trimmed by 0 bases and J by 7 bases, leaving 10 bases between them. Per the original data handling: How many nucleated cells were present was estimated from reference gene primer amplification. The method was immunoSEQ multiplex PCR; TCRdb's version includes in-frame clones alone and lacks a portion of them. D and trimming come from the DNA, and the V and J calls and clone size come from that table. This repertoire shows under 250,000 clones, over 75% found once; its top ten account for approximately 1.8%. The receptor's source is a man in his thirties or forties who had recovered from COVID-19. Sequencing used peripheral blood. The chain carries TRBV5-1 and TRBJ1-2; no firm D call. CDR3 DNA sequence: TGCGCCAGCAGCTTGGGCAGCGGTGGTGGCTACACCTTC. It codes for CASSLGSGGGYTF.